Below, 15 T cell receptor beta chains from the same sample are listed, as sequenced in a study of radiation and T cells in renal cell carcinoma. Time point noted: baseline pretreatment blood. Documented treatment: 15 Gy SBRT to primary tumor, nephrectomy 4 weeks later. Generated by immunoSEQ multiplex PCR, the TCRdb table keeps only in-frame clones and is missing some. The repertoire has about 91,000 clones, 82% of them found once; the top ten carry around 6.3%. This specimen was blood, taken from a patient whose treatment included radiotherapy and nephrectomy. These receptors were taken from a man aged 55-75 years with renal cell carcinoma.

This rearrangement joins TRBV6-1 to TRBJ2-1, with 10 bases aligning to TRBD1. J lost 8 bases, V lost 3 bases, and 7 bases had no gene match. The CDR3 consists of 15 residues. In germline, CDR1 is MNHNS, CDR2 SASEGT. CDR3 region: CASSDRGQGFDEQFF. In nucleotides, the CDR3 is TGTGCCAGCAGTGATAGGGGACAGGGGTTTGATGAGCAGTTCTTC.

The rearrangement joins TRBV4-1 to TRBJ1-1; TRBD1 matches at 8 bases. The V gene's germline CDR1 is MGHRA and CDR2 YSYEKL. The V gene end was trimmed by 3 bases and the J gene end by 4 bases; junction bases not matched to a gene: 10. This CDR3 has 16 amino acids. CDR3 bases: TGCGCCAGCAGCCAGATAGCATGGACAGGGAGCACTGAAGCTTTCTTT. This gives the protein CASSQIAWTGSTEAFF.

The gene calls are TRBV10-3 and TRBJ2-3; possibly TRBD1 or TRBD2 for D (6 bases each). Germline loops: CDR1 ENHRY, CDR2 SYGVKD. V lost 1 base to trimming and J lost 0 bases, with 26 bases between them. The CDR3 length is 21 residues. This CDR3 reads CAISELGGTARGSTSTDTQYF. The CDR3 DNA reads TGTGCCATCAGTGAGTTAGGGGGGACTGCAAGGGGTAGCACTAGCACAGATACGCAGTATTTT.

The rearrangement joins TRBV28 to TRBJ1-2; D might be TRBD1 (5 bases). This CDR3 contains 15 residues. Trimming removed 7 bases from V and 4 bases from J, with 19 bases in between. Germline CDR1 is MDHEN and CDR2 is SYDVKM. CDR3 bases: TGTGCCAGCAACCCACCGGGACGGCTTTCCTATGGCTACACCTTC. This translates into CASNPPGRLSYGYTF.

V usage is TRBV5-1 and J usage is TRBJ1-3, with TRBD1 as a possible D gene (5 bases). Germline values: CDR1 SGHRS, CDR2 YFSETQ. The CDR3 spans 15 residues. V was shortened by 4 bases and J by 0 bases, with 11 bases between the two germline ends. The CDR3 DNA sequence: TGCGCCAGCAGCAGTATTGGGGGCTCTGGAAACACCATATATTTT. Translated, it gives CASSSIGGSGNTIYF.

CDR3 nucleotide sequence: TGCGCCAGCAGTGGGGGGACAGGGGGCTTGAGAGATGGCTACACCTTC. This codes for CASSGGTGGLRDGYTF. The V and J genes are TRBV10-2 and TRBJ1-2; 12 bases are a match to TRBD1. CDR3 size: 16 residues. Trimming at V came to 4 bases and at J to 6 bases, leaving 9 bases not matched to a gene. The V gene's germline CDR1 is WSHSY and CDR2 SAAADI.

This chain links TRBV18 with TRBJ1-2; 7 bases align to TRBD1. V trimming: 6 bases; J trimming: 4 bases; junction bases outside the gene matches: 11. This CDR3 region has 15 residues. The germline V gene encodes CDR1 KGHSH and CDR2 LQKENI. CDR3: CASSGQQPILYGYTF. CDR3 DNA: TGTGCCAGCTCGGGACAGCAGCCCATCCTCTATGGCTACACCTTC.

The chain carries TRBV27 and TRBJ2-7; TRBD2 agrees at 8 bases. The CDR3 is 14 residues long. Trimming removed 2 bases from V and 4 bases from J; junction bases left unmatched: 4. Germline CDR1 and CDR2: MNHEY and SMNVEV (reference sequence). This CDR3 reads CASSLRTSPYEQYF. CDR3 in DNA: TGTGCCAGCAGTTTAAGGACTAGCCCGTACGAGCAGTACTTC.

The V and J genes are TRBV10-1 and TRBJ2-7; D is possibly TRBD2 (6 bases). The CDR3 runs to 15 residues. V gave up 0 bases and J gave up 5 bases, with 14 bases separating them. Germline V gives CDR1 WNHNN, CDR2 SYGVQD (reference sequence). CDR3 bases: TGCGCCAGCAGTGAGTCCAAGGTTATAGCGGACGAGCAGTACTTC. Amino acids: CASSESKVIADEQYF.

This sequence joins TRBV11-3 and TRBJ2-7; 8 bases map to TRBD1. Germline-derived CDR1 and CDR2 are SGHNT and YENEEA. J was trimmed by 2 bases and V by 2 bases; bases with no gene match: 11. CDR3 length: 17 amino acids. CDR3: CASSLHFCDRGPYEQYF. The CDR3 DNA reads TGTGCCAGCAGCTTACACTTCTGTGACAGGGGTCCCTACGAGCAGTACTTC.

V and J are TRBV28 and TRBJ1-1; D is unclear. Germline CDR1 MDHEN, CDR2 SYDVKM. V was clipped by 5 bases and J by 0 bases, with 10 bases between them. This CDR3 region has 14 residues. The CDR3 loop reads CASSPGRVNTEAFF. The CDR3 nucleotides read TGTGCCAGCAGTCCCGGTCGGGTGAACACTGAAGCTTTCTTT.

This sequence joins TRBV28 and TRBJ2-1; TRBD2 matches at 10 bases. V was clipped by 5 bases and J by 8 bases; unmatched bases: 12. The CDR3 spans 16 residues. CDR1 is MDHEN, CDR2 SYDVKM, per germline. The DNA for the CDR3 is TGTGCCAGCAGTACGAGTTCTAGCGGGAGTGGGGATGAGCAGTTCTTC. It encodes CASSTSSSGSGDEQFF.

CDR3 region: CASSEAPNESDQYF. CDR3 in DNA: TGTGCCAGCAGTGAAGCCCCGAATGAGTCGGACCAGTACTTC. This chain connects TRBV2 to TRBJ2-5, with D hard to call. Germline V lookup: CDR1 SNHLY, CDR2 FYNNEI. There are 14 residues in the CDR3. V was shortened by 0 bases and J by 10 bases, with 15 bases between the two germline ends. Full variable domain (remainder filled in from reference TRBV2 and TRBJ2-5): EPEVTQTPSHQVTQMGQEVILRCVPISNHLYFYWYRQILGQKVEFLVSFYNNEISEKSEIFDDQFSVERPDGSNFTLKIRSTKLEDSAMYFCASSEAPNESDQYFGPGTRLLVL.

The J gene is TRBJ2-3, the V gene TRBV10-3, with 8 bases fitting TRBD1. The germline V gene encodes CDR1 ENHRY and CDR2 SYGVKD. With 11 bases clipped from V and 4 bases from J, the junction kept 14 bases outside the gene matches. The CDR3 is 15 amino acids. CDR3 DNA: TGTGCCTCCCAGACCCGGGACAGGAGATCAGATACGCAGTATTTT. Amino acid sequence: CASQTRDRRSDTQYF.

The rearrangement joins TRBV19 to TRBJ2-1; 12 nucleotides align to TRBD2. The CDR3 is 17 amino acids. V shed 2 bases, J shed 4 bases, and the junction held 6 bases outside the gene matches. The germline V gene has CDR1 LNHDA and CDR2 SQIVND (reference sequence). Here the CDR3 reads CASSIIQLAGGYNEQFF. As DNA, the CDR3 is TGTGCCAGTAGTATAATACAACTAGCGGGAGGATACAATGAGCAGTTCTTC.